A single sample is the source of the 10 T cell receptor beta chains below, sequenced in a study of read filtering for tumor transcriptome and immune sequencing. Molecular barcoded adaptors covering alpha/delta and beta/gamma chains were used on 400 to 450 ng RNA. A single record per CDR3 protein comes from TCRdb applying MiXCR to the reads. The data hold approximately 62,000 distinct CDR3 sequences, with around 20% observed a single time. The sequenced sample consisted of a population of CD138-negative cells sorted from bone marrow. The source is a donor at least 40 years old with multiple myeloma.

This clonotype was seen repeatedly, ten times or more. The chain recombines TRBV11-2 with TRBJ2-1, with a possible D match to TRBD1 (6 bases). The CDR3 extends over 13 amino acids. CDR1 SGHAT and CDR2 FQNNGV come from the germline V gene. V lost 3 bases, J lost 5 bases, and 8 bases lay in between. The CDR3 nucleotides read TGTGCCAGCAGCTTCGACAGGAACAATGAGCAGTTCTTC. Amino acids: CASSFDRNNEQFF.

This clonotype was observed many times. V usage is TRBV7-2 and J usage is TRBJ2-3; 10 bases match TRBD2. There are 14 residues in the CDR3. V was pared by 5 bases and J by 8 bases, with 7 bases of the junction left unmatched. CDR1 SGHTA and CDR2 FQGNSA come from the germline V gene. The CDR3 sequence: CASSPLAGMGTQYF. CDR3 DNA: TGTGCCAGCAGCCCACTAGCGGGGATGGGTACGCAGTATTTT.

This clonotype was detected ten times or more. This chain connects TRBV2 to TRBJ2-1; TRBD2 agrees at 13 bases. Per the germline V gene, CDR1 is SNHLY and CDR2 is FYNNEI. The CDR3 extends over 14 amino acids. Trimming removed 10 bases from V and 3 bases from J; junction bases left unmatched: 3. This chain's CDR3 is CAITSGGVYNEQFF. The CDR3 coding sequence is TGTGCCATCACTAGCGGGGGGGTCTACAATGAGCAGTTCTTC.

In its sample, this clonotype was seen many times. A junction end diverges from the germline sequence, so it may reflect a read error. The chain couples TRBV7-2 to TRBJ2-1; the D gene is possibly TRBD1 (5 bases). This CDR3 is built from 14 residues. CDR1 is SGHTA and CDR2 is FQGNSA in the germline V gene. The CDR3 region has the DNA TGTGCTAGCAGCTTAGACAGCTCCTACAATGAGCAGTTCTTC. This encodes CASSLDSSYNEQFF.

This clonotype occurred many times. V is TRBV6-2 or TRBV6-3 and J is TRBJ2-2, with 11 nucleotides matching TRBD2. CDR1 is MNHEY and CDR2 is SVGEGT in the germline V gene. This CDR3 has 21 residues. Trimming at V came to 2 bases and at J to 3 bases, leaving 17 bases not matched to a gene. The CDR3 bases are TGTGCCAGCAGTTACCCACGACTAGCGGGGTCCGGAGGCACTCACACCGGGGAGCTGTTTTTT. Its translation: CASSYPRLAGSGGTHTGELFF.

This clonotype was seen only a few times. As DNA, the CDR3 is TGTGCCAGCAGCGGACGCCGACCGGGACAGGGGGGCTATGGCTACACCTTC. The encoded protein is CASSGRRPGQGGYGYTF. This rearrangement joins TRBV11-2 to TRBJ1-2; TRBD1 matches at 11 bases. The ends lost 5 bases at V and 4 bases at J; junction bases unmatched: 12. The germline V gene has CDR1 SGHAT and CDR2 FQNNGV. The CDR3 contains 17 residues.

This clonotype occurred many times. The gene calls are TRBV7-3 and TRBJ2-5; no clear D. CDR3 length equals 13 residues. Germline V gives CDR1 SGHTA, CDR2 FQGTGA. V was trimmed by 0 bases and J by 5 bases, leaving 7 bases between them. The CDR3, as DNA: TGTGCCAGCAGCTTAACGATCGAGGAGACCCAGTACTTC. Amino acid sequence: CASSLTIEETQYF.

This clonotype showed up many times. At one end, the junction sequence differs from germline, possibly due to a read error. This chain joins TRBV13 and TRBJ2-7, with D tentatively TRBD2 (5 bases). CDR1 is PRHDT, CDR2 FYEKMQ, per germline (reference sequence). The CDR3 covers 13 residues. The CDR3 loop reads CASSLGLAYEQYF. The CDR3 DNA reads as TGTGCCAGCAGCCTAGGACTTGCCTACGAGCAGTACTTC.

This clonotype has ten or more counts. The rearrangement joins TRBV6-5 to TRBJ2-7, with D unclear. The CDR3 has 12 amino acids. The germline V and J ends were trimmed by 6 bases and 2 bases, with 8 bases remaining between them. Germline CDR1 MNHEY, CDR2 SVGAGI. DNA of the CDR3: TGTGCCAGCAGCCCCACCGCCTACGAGCAGTACTTC. This encodes CASSPTAYEQYF.

The sample holds many counts of this clonotype. The chain joins TRBV9 to TRBJ2-3; possible D gene TRBD2, 7 bases. The V end was cut by 0 bases, the J end by 4 bases, with 9 bases between. CDR1 is SGDLS, CDR2 YYNGEE, per germline. The CDR3 contains 14 residues. CDR3: CASSVEGGSDTQYF. The CDR3 nucleotides are TGTGCCAGCAGCGTAGAGGGGGGGTCAGATACGCAGTATTTT. Based on the CDR3 plus reference TRBV9 and TRBJ2-3, the full variable domain is DSGVTQTPKHLITATGQRVTLRCSPRSGDLSVYWYQQSLDQGLQFLIQYYNGEERAKGNILERFSAQQFPDLHSELNLSSLELGDSALYFCASSVEGGSDTQYFGPGTRLTVL.